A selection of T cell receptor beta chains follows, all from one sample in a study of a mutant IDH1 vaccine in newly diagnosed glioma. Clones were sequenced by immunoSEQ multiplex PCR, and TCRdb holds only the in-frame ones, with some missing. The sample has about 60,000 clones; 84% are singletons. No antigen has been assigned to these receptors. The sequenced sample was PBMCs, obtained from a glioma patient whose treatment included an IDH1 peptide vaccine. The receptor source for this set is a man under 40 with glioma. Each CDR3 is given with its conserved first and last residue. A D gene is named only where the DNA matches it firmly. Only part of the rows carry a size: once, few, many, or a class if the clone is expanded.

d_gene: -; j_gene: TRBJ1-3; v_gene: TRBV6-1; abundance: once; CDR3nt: TGTGCCAGCAGTGATCTTAGTTACCTTGGACAGTATGGAAACACCATATATTTT; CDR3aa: CASSDLSYLGQYGNTIYF
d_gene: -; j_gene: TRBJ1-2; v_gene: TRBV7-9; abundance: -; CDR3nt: TGTGCCAGCAAGGACACCTACTATGGCTACACCTTC; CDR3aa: CASKDTYYGYTF
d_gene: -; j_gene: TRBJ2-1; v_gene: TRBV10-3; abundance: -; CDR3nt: TGTGCCATCAGTGACGACCCCTACAATGAGCAGTTCTTC; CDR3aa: CAISDDPYNEQFF
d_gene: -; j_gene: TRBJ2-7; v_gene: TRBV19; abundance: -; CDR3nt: TGTGCCAGTAGTCCCCGACCAGGGGACTACGAGCAGTACTTC; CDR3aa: CASSPRPGDYEQYF
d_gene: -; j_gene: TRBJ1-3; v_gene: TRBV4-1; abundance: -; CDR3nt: TGCGCCAGCAGCCCCGCTACATGGAGCTCTGGAAACACCATATATTTT; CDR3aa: CASSPATWSSGNTIYF
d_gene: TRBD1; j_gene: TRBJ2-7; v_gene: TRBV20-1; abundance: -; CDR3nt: TGCAGTACCGACAGGGGCTACGAGCAGTACTTC; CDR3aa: CSTDRGYEQYF
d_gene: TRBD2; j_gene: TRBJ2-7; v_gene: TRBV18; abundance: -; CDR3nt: TGTGCCAGCTCACCACCTGGACTAGCGGGGGCCCCCTACGAGCAGTACTTC; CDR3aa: CASSPPGLAGAPYEQYF
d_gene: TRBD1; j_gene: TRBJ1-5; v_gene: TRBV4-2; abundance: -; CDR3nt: TGTGCCAGCAGCCAAGCCGGGACAGAAGGACAGCCCCAGCATTTT; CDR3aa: CASSQAGTEGQPQHF
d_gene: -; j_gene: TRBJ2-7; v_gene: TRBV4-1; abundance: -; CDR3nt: TGCGCCAGCAGCCAGGTCCGGGTCCTACAATCCTACGAGCAGTACTTC; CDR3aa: CASSQVRVLQSYEQYF
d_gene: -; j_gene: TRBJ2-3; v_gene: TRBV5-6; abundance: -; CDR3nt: TGTGCCAGCAGCCGCCGGGTCTCCCTCGGAGGGCAGTATTTT; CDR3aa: CASSRRVSLGGQYF
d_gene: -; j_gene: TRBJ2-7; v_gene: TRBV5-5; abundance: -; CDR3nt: TGTGCCAGCAGCTTGGAGGGGATGGCCTACGAGCAGTACTTC; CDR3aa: CASSLEGMAYEQYF
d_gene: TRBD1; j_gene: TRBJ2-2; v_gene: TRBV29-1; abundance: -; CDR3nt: TGCAGCGTTTCTCGGCAGGGGGCCATCGGGGAGCTGTTTTTT; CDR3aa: CSVSRQGAIGELFF
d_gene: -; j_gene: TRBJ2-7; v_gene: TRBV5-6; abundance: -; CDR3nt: TGTGCCAGCAGCGAACCGAAGGGGACGACTGACTCCTACGAGCAGTACTTC; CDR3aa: CASSEPKGTTDSYEQYF
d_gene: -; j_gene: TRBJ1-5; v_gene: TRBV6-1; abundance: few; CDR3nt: TGTGCCATCAGGGGCTTCAATCAGCCCCAGCATTTT; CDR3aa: CAIRGFNQPQHF
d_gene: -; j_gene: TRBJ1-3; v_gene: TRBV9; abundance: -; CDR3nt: TGTGCCAGCAATGACGGTTCGCGTGGAAACACCATATATTTT; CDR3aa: CASNDGSRGNTIYF
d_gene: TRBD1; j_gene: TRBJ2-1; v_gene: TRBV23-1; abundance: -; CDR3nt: TGCGCCAGCAGTCAATCCCAAAAGCCAGTAGGGACAGGGAGGAGCAATGAGCAGTTCTTC; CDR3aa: CASSQSQKPVGTGRSNEQFF